This T cell receptor (beta chain) was recorded in a study of identical twins. Germline CDR1 reads MNHNS; CDR2 reads SASEGT. The CDR3 runs 14 residues. V lost 7 bases to trimming and J lost 7 bases, with 20 bases between them. It was template switching that added a universal primer site, and there were unique molecular identifiers on the cDNA. One entry per CDR3 protein, called by TCRdb with MiXCR from the 5' RACE reads. The data show some 790,000 distinct CDR3 sequences, approximately 18% seen once. These records were also assigned to another study, of T cells expressing NK-cell markers. In that study: Researchers got TCR beta repertoires out of sorted CD3+CD56+NKG2C+, CD3+CD56+NKG2C- and CD3+CD56-NKG2C+ T cells. It remained uncertain whether the expanded NKG2C+ T cell clones were specific for HCMV antigens.

This rearrangement joins TRBV6-1 to TRBJ2-7; D is uncertain. This TCR was recovered from a woman under 30 in good health. The sequencing input was PBMCs. CDR3 nucleotide sequence: TGTGCCAGCACCAAGTCGGGTTTCGCCTTAGAGCAGTACTTC. Translating gives CASTKSGFALEQYF.